The present TCR beta chain was sequenced within a study of lymphopenia after photon versus proton radiotherapy. General study findings and limits: Larger post-nadir TCR diversity loss correlated inversely with survival in deceased patients. Relative stability marked proton patients; photon patients lost diversity and naive cells.

On this clone itself: Its target is unknown.

Assay: immunoSEQ multiplex PCR; the TCRdb copy retains only in-frame clones and omits some. The data show 35,000 to 45,000 clones, approximately 80% seen once. This CDR3 region has 15 residues. Germline-derived CDR1 and CDR2 are LGHNA and YNFKEQ. The V and J ends lost 0 bases and 6 bases, in that order; junction bases with no gene match: 7. This receptor was taken from a woman aged 65 to 85 with pancreatic cancer. The rearrangement uses TRBV4-2 and TRBJ1-1, with 7 nucleotides matching TRBD1. Sequences were derived from peripheral blood, sampled from a patient treated with proton-based radiotherapy. The CDR3 spells CASSQDIGGYPEAFF. The CDR3 bases are TGTGCCAGCAGCCAAGACATAGGGGGCTACCCTGAAGCTTTCTTT.